Presented here are 27 T cell receptor beta chains from one specimen sequenced in a study of T cell responses to AZD1222 COVID-19 vaccine. Clones were read by immunoSEQ multiplex PCR, and TCRdb kept only the in-frame ones, dropping some. Among fewer than 120,000 clones listed, 85% to 95% were seen once. Sequenced here: peripheral blood, sampled on day 0 of AZD1222 vaccination. Receptors were obtained from an adult in good health.

V gene TRBV5-5 combines with J gene TRBJ2-1; TRBD1 matches at 7 bases. The V gene end was trimmed by 4 bases and the J gene end by 5 bases; junction bases not matched to a gene: 9. The germline V gene has CDR1 SGHKS and CDR2 YYEKEE (reference sequence). This CDR3 has 15 residues. The CDR3 reads CASSAPGGSNNEQFF. As DNA, the CDR3 is TGTGCCAGCAGCGCGCCAGGGGGTTCAAACAATGAGCAGTTCTTC.

The V gene is TRBV27, the J gene TRBJ2-7; perhaps TRBD1 as D (6 bases). V lost 3 bases, J lost 7 bases, and 13 bases lay in between. The CDR3 contains 13 residues. Germline V gene sequence: CDR1 MNHEY, CDR2 SMNVEV (reference sequence). CDR3 nucleotide sequence: TGTGCCAGCAGTTTGAGGGGGAGAGGGGAGCAGTACTTC. This gives the protein CASSLRGRGEQYF.

The chain combines TRBV20-1 with TRBJ2-5, with 9 nucleotides matching TRBD2. In germline, CDR1 is DFQATT, CDR2 SNEGSKA (reference sequence). The ends lost 3 bases at V and 1 base at J; junction bases unmatched: 21. This CDR3 region has 20 residues. The CDR3 DNA reads as TGCAGTGCTAGTGCTCCGGGACTAGCTTCCCGTAACCATTTCCAAGAGACCCAGTACTTC. As protein: CSASAPGLASRNHFQETQYF.

Only a few counts were recorded for this clone. This chain joins TRBV10-3 and TRBJ2-1, with TRBD2 matching over 10 bases. CDR1 and CDR2 from the germline V gene are ENHRY and SYGVKD. The length of the CDR3 is 15 residues. V shed 4 bases and J 8 bases; nucleotides not matched to a gene: 8. CDR3 amino acids: CAISAKPSGGYEQFF. The CDR3 DNA is TGTGCCATCAGTGCCAAACCTAGCGGGGGCTATGAGCAGTTCTTC.

The chain couples TRBV5-1 to TRBJ1-1, with D hard to call. Germline V gene lookup returns CDR1 SGHRS and CDR2 YFSETQ. The CDR3 is made up of 15 amino acids. V was cut by 0 bases and J by 1 base, with 10 bases left in between. The CDR3 here is CASSLDPLPNTEAFF. CDR3 DNA sequence: TGCGCCAGCAGCTTGGACCCATTACCGAACACTGAAGCTTTCTTT.

The rearrangement links TRBV15 to TRBJ2-1, with 7 bases that match TRBD1. The CDR3 has 15 amino acids. Trimming took 1 base from V and 1 from J; bases not matched to a gene: 1. CDR1 and CDR2 from the germline V gene are LNHNV and YYDKDF (reference sequence). CDR3 residues: CATSRGTGSYNEQFF. CDR3 DNA: TGTGCCACCAGCAGAGGGACAGGTTCCTACAATGAGCAGTTCTTC. The variable domain in full, with the rest retrieved from reference TRBV15 and TRBJ2-1, is DAMVIQNPRYQVTQFGKPVTLSCSQTLNHNVMYWYQQKSSQAPKLLFHYYDKDFNNEADTPDNFQSRRPNTSFCFLDIRSPGLGDTAMYLCATSRGTGSYNEQFFGPGTRLTVL.

The chain employs TRBV28 and TRBJ1-3; 8 positions match TRBD1. The CDR3 loop spans 15 amino acids. Germline V gene data show CDR1 as MDHEN and CDR2 as SYDVKM. Trimming took 5 bases from V and 0 from J; bases not matched to a gene: 3. Here the CDR3 reads CASSRDRSSGNTIYF. CDR3 coding DNA: TGTGCCAGCAGTCGGGACAGGAGCTCTGGAAACACCATATATTTT.

This chain joins TRBV6-5 and TRBJ1-1; D uncertain. The V gene lost 6 bases and the J gene lost 7 bases, with 15 bases spanning the gap. CDR1 is MNHEY and CDR2 is SVGAGI in the germline V gene. The CDR3 extends over 13 amino acids. CDR3 region: CASRSHNAGEAFF. CDR3 coding DNA: TGTGCCAGCAGATCTCACAATGCGGGTGAAGCTTTCTTT.

The rearrangement joins TRBV5-6 to TRBJ1-1, with 8 bases matching TRBD1. With 1 base clipped from V and 5 bases from J, the junction kept 13 bases outside the gene matches. Looked up from germline, CDR1 is SGHDT and CDR2 is YYEEEE. The CDR3 is 17 amino acids. CDR3 sequence reads: CASSLRLTGEEGTEAFF. CDR3 coding DNA: TGTGCCAGCAGCTTGAGGCTGACAGGGGAGGAAGGGACTGAAGCTTTCTTT. Full variable domain (missing parts from reference TRBV5-6 and TRBJ1-1): DAGVTQSPTHLIKTRGQQVTLRCSPKSGHDTVSWYQQALGQGPQFIFQYYEEEERQRGNFPDRFSGHQFPNYSSELNVNALLLGDSALYLCASSLRLTGEEGTEAFFGQGTRLTVV.

The chain has TRBV6-5 and TRBJ1-1; D perhaps matches TRBD1 (6 bases). Trimming removed 5 bases from V and 4 bases from J, with 11 bases in between. CDR1 and CDR2 from the germline V gene are MNHEY and SVGAGI. This CDR3 is built from 13 residues. CDR3 DNA: TGTGCCAGCAGTCGAGGGGGTCCCACTGAAGCTTTCTTT. Translated, it gives CASSRGGPTEAFF.

This clone came up a few times. The chain recombines TRBV6-6 with TRBJ1-1; D is unclear. Looked up from germline, CDR1 is MNHNY and CDR2 is SVGAGI (reference sequence). This CDR3 comprises 13 residues. V was clipped by 5 bases and J by 1 base, with 8 bases between them. Here the CDR3 DNA reads TGTGCCAGCAGTCAACACGAGAACACTGAAGCTTTCTTT. Its protein product is CASSQHENTEAFF.

The J gene is TRBJ1-1, the V gene TRBV24-1; D is undetermined. This CDR3 has 10 amino acids. With 8 bases removed from V and 9 bases from J, the gap between germline ends came to 9 bases. CDR1 and CDR2 (germline): KGHDR, SFDVKD. CDR3 DNA: TGTGCCACCAACCACAGACAAGCTTTCTTT. Amino acids: CATNHRQAFF.

The chain recombines TRBV7-2 with TRBJ1-5; no firm D call. V was trimmed by 1 base and J by 4 bases, leaving 8 bases between them. The length of the CDR3 is 14 residues. Germline V gene data show CDR1 as SGHTA and CDR2 as FQGNSA. The CDR3 DNA follows: TGTGCCAGCAGCTTAGGAGCGAGGAATCAGCCCCAGCATTTT. This codes for CASSLGARNQPQHF.

This chain connects TRBV7-9 to TRBJ1-5; the D is unclear. Germline V gene lookup returns CDR1 SEHNR and CDR2 FQNEAQ (reference sequence). The ends were cut back, 1 base at V and 6 bases at J, with 4 bases in the middle. The CDR3 length is 12 residues. The CDR3 spells CASSLGPQPQHF. In nucleotides, the CDR3 is TGTGCCAGCAGCTTAGGTCCTCAGCCCCAGCATTTT. Looking up the rest from reference TRBV7-9 and TRBJ1-5 gives the full variable domain: DTGVSQNPRHKITKRGQNVTFRCDPISEHNRLYWYRQTLGQGPEFLTYFQNEAQLEKSRLLSDRFSAERPKGSFSTLEIQRTEQGDSAMYLCASSLGPQPQHFGDGTRLSIL.

This chain links TRBV18 with TRBJ1-5; no clear D. This CDR3 contains 13 residues. Germline assignment: CDR1 KGHSH and CDR2 LQKENI. Trimming stripped 3 bases from V and 5 bases from J, with 8 bases between. The CDR3 loop reads CASSPVSHQPQHF. CDR3 DNA sequence: TGTGCCAGCTCACCCGTAAGTCATCAGCCCCAGCATTTT.

The V and J genes are TRBV28 and TRBJ1-1; perhaps TRBD1 as D (5 bases). The V end was cut by 7 bases, the J end by 2 bases, with 11 bases between. The CDR3 totals 13 residues. Germline V gene data show CDR1 as MDHEN and CDR2 as SYDVKM. The CDR3 region is CASMRGLNTEAFF. The CDR3 bases are TGTGCCAGCATGAGGGGACTTAACACTGAAGCTTTCTTT.

The chain couples TRBV5-1 to TRBJ1-1, with D maybe TRBD1 (6 bases). Per the germline V gene, CDR1 is SGHRS and CDR2 is YFSETQ. With 4 bases removed from V and 4 bases from J, the gap between germline ends came to 20 bases. CDR3 size: 16 residues. CDR3 residues: CASSVGGSGAGTEAFF. The CDR3, as DNA: TGCGCCAGCAGCGTGGGGGGCTCGGGGGCTGGCACTGAAGCTTTCTTT.

V is TRBV5-6 and J is TRBJ1-6, with TRBD1 identical over 7 bases. Trimming took 5 bases from V and 10 from J; bases not matched to a gene: 12. Looked up from germline, CDR1 is SGHDT and CDR2 is YYEEEE. CDR3 length: 15 amino acids. CDR3 sequence: CASRATGLVGSPLHF. CDR3 DNA sequence: TGTGCCAGCAGAGCGACAGGGTTAGTAGGGTCACCCCTCCACTTT.

The chain carries TRBV7-3 and TRBJ2-3; 7 bases line up with TRBD2. After removal of 4 bases from V and 5 bases from J, the junction contained 3 bases not matched to a gene. Germline loops: CDR1 SGHTA, CDR2 FQGTGA. The CDR3 covers 13 residues. The DNA of the CDR3 is TGTGCCAGCAGCTCCCCGGGGGGAGATACGCAGTATTTT. Its translation is CASSSPGGDTQYF.

This rearrangement joins TRBV7-9 to TRBJ1-2; tentative D call: TRBD1 (5 bases). Germline V gene sequence: CDR1 SEHNR, CDR2 FQNEAQ (reference sequence). CDR3 length: 14 residues. Trimming took 5 bases from V and 8 from J, leaving 18 bases between them. Written as DNA, the CDR3 is TGTGCCAGCAGCGCGTATCGGGACCCCGGGGGCTACACCTTC. The encoded protein is CASSAYRDPGGYTF.

This chain uses TRBV28 with TRBJ1-2; D remains ambiguous. Germline values: CDR1 MDHEN, CDR2 SYDVKM. Trimming stripped 4 bases from V and 8 bases from J, with 11 bases between. CDR3 length equals 12 residues. The CDR3 spells CASSWAGRGYTF. CDR3 DNA sequence: TGTGCCAGCAGTTGGGCGGGTCGAGGCTACACCTTC.

The V gene is TRBV11-2, the J gene TRBJ1-2; the match to TRBD1 covers 9 bases. Germline trimming cut 3 bases from V and 7 bases from J; bases unmatched to any gene: 3. Germline values: CDR1 SGHAT, CDR2 FQNNGV. The CDR3 length is 13 residues. The DNA of the CDR3 is TGTGCCAGCAGCTTTGGACAGGGGAGTGGCTACACCTTC. Amino acids: CASSFGQGSGYTF.

This chain links TRBV19 with TRBJ1-4; 9 bases map to TRBD1. In germline, CDR1 is LNHDA, CDR2 SQIVND (reference sequence). This CDR3 has 14 residues. Germline trimming cut 6 bases from V and 8 bases from J; bases unmatched to any gene: 7. The CDR3 nucleotides are TGTGCCAGTAGAATGGACAGGGGTGAAGAAAAACTGTTTTTT. It specifies CASRMDRGEEKLFF. Drawing the rest from reference TRBV19 and TRBJ1-4, the complete variable domain is DGGITQSPKYLFRKEGQNVTLSCEQNLNHDAMYWYRQDPGQGLRLIYYSQIVNDFQKGDIAEGYSVSREKKESFPLTVTSAQKNPTAFYLCASRMDRGEEKLFFGSGTQLSVL.

The chain combines TRBV5-1 with TRBJ1-2, with 10 positions matching TRBD1. CDR1 is SGHRS and CDR2 is YFSETQ in the germline V gene. V shed 5 bases and J 8 bases; nucleotides not matched to a gene: 12. There are 15 residues in the CDR3. The CDR3 here is CASSGTLGTGEGYTF. CDR3 DNA: TGCGCCAGCAGTGGCACCCTCGGGACAGGGGAGGGCTACACCTTC.

This rearrangement joins TRBV5-1 to TRBJ1-3; TRBD1 is a possible D gene (5 bases). With 2 bases removed from V and 1 base from J, the gap between germline ends came to 10 bases. There are 15 residues in the CDR3. Germline V lookup: CDR1 SGHRS, CDR2 YFSETQ. CDR3 region: CASSFGEGSGNTIYF. As DNA, the CDR3 is TGCGCCAGCAGCTTCGGAGAGGGGTCTGGAAACACCATATATTTT.

This clone was recorded a few times. The chain has TRBV7-2 and TRBJ1-6; possibly TRBD1 for D (6 bases). The V end lost 5 bases, the J end lost 7 bases, and 18 bases lay between the germline ends. The CDR3 consists of 16 residues. Germline V gene lookup returns CDR1 SGHTA and CDR2 FQGNSA. CDR3 residues: CASSPFNRASNSPLHF. In nucleotides, the CDR3 is TGTGCCAGCAGCCCTTTTAACAGGGCGAGCAATTCACCCCTCCACTTT.

This rearrangement joins TRBV7-2 to TRBJ2-1; the match to TRBD2 covers 8 bases. V lost 5 bases and J lost 4; bases outside the gene matches: 10. CDR1 is SGHTA, CDR2 FQGNSA, per germline. This CDR3 is built from 16 residues. CDR3 sequence: CASSPGGRGVYNEQFF. The CDR3 region has the DNA TGTGCCAGCAGCCCCGGTGGGCGGGGGGTTTACAATGAGCAGTTCTTC.